A selection of T cell receptor beta chains follows, all from one sample in a study of blood T cell repertoires in COVID-19. Data came from immunoSEQ multiplex PCR; TCRdb stores just in-frame clones and leaves some out. This sample has around 50,000 clones, with approximately 83% found just once. Sequenced input: peripheral blood. The receptors were gathered from a woman aged 80 or older with acute or convalescent COVID-19. CDR3s include the opening cysteine and the closing phenylalanine or tryptophan. The D gene is left open where the match is weak. Rows give clone size only sometimes, using once, few, many, or a class for an expanded clone.

j_call | v_call | clone_size | d_call | cdr3_aa | cdr3_nt
TRBJ2-7 | TRBV20-1 | NA | NA | CSASSLGGYEQYF | TGCAGTGCTAGTAGTCTGGGGGGCTACGAGCAGTACTTC
TRBJ1-2 | TRBV12-3/TRBV12-4 | NA | TRBD1 | CASTSDRGLGYTF | TGTGCCAGCACCTCGGACAGGGGGTTGGGCTACACCTTC
TRBJ1-3 | TRBV11-2 | once | NA | CASSEVGTLAGNTIYF | TGTGCCAGCAGCGAAGTAGGGACTTTGGCAGGAAACACCATATATTTT
TRBJ1-2 | TRBV12-3/TRBV12-4 | NA | TRBD1 | CASSFTGGGGYTF | TGTGCCAGCAGTTTCACAGGGGGTGGTGGCTACACCTTC
TRBJ2-7 | TRBV3-1/TRBV3-2 | once | TRBD2 | CASAPPSGKQYF | TGTGCCAGCGCCCCCCCTAGCGGGAAACAGTACTTC
TRBJ1-2 | TRBV27 | NA | NA | CATPAGSNYGYTF | TGTGCCACCCCCGCAGGGTCTAACTATGGCTACACCTTC
TRBJ2-5 | TRBV21-1 | few | NA | CASSKGRGRETQYF | TGTGCCAGCAGCAAAGGGCGGGGGAGAGAGACCCAGTACTTC
TRBJ1-5 | TRBV7-2 | NA | NA | CASSQWHRDNQPQHF | TGTGCCAGCAGCCAATGGCACAGGGACAATCAGCCCCAGCATTTT
TRBJ2-3 | TRBV6-2/TRBV6-3 | NA | TRBD2 | CASSFYASGGRTDTQYF | TGTGCCAGCAGTTTCTATGCCAGCGGGGGCCGCACAGATACGCAGTATTTT
TRBJ1-1 | TRBV19 | NA | NA | CASKSTGRGLEAFF | TGTGCCAGTAAGAGCACAGGGAGGGGTTTAGAAGCTTTCTTT
TRBJ1-3 | TRBV30 | NA | TRBD1 | CAWSLTGVGNTIYF | TGTGCCTGGAGTTTAACAGGGGTTGGAAACACCATATATTTT
TRBJ1-3 | TRBV5-5 | NA | NA | CASSLGRPNSGNTIYF | TGTGCCAGCAGCTTGGGGCGGCCAAACTCTGGAAACACCATATATTTT
TRBJ2-7 | TRBV6-1 | NA | NA | CASSERGDSFYEQYF | TGTGCCAGCAGTGAGCGGGGGGACAGCTTCTACGAGCAGTACTTC
TRBJ1-1 | TRBV6-2/TRBV6-3 | NA | TRBD1 | CASSYRTGTGGIMNTEAFF | TGTGCCAGCAGTTACCGCACGGGGACAGGGGGCATCATGAACACTGAAGCTTTCTTT
TRBJ1-5 | TRBV4-2 | once | TRBD1 | CASSPGQGETNQPQHF | TGTGCCAGCAGCCCCGGACAGGGGGAGACCAATCAGCCCCAGCATTTT
TRBJ1-1 | TRBV6-1 | NA | NA | CASSESGSVGNTEAFF | TGTGCCAGCAGCGAATCAGGGTCTGTTGGGAACACTGAAGCTTTCTTT
TRBJ1-1 | TRBV18 | NA | TRBD1 | CASSFRTGRNTEAFF | TGTGCCAGCTCATTCCGGACAGGGAGGAACACTGAAGCTTTCTTT
TRBJ1-2 | TRBV6-5 | NA | TRBD1 | CASKATGSYGYTF | TGTGCCAGCAAAGCGACAGGGAGCTATGGCTACACCTTC
TRBJ2-3 | TRBV5-1 | NA | NA | CASSLDAVSGTDTQYF | TGCGCCAGCAGCTTGGATGCGGTGAGCGGCACAGATACGCAGTATTTT
TRBJ2-5 | TRBV5-4 | NA | NA | CAARPDSSQGRQYF | TGTGCCGCCCGCCCTGACTCCTCTCAGGGTCGCCAGTACTTC
TRBJ1-1 | TRBV7-9 | NA | NA | CASSPTVYTEAFF | TGTGCCAGCAGCCCGACAGTTTACACTGAAGCTTTCTTT
TRBJ2-1 | TRBV11-3 | NA | NA | CASSLHRLGEQFF | TGTGCCAGCAGCTTACACAGGCTGGGTGAGCAGTTCTTC
TRBJ1-2 | TRBV7-2 | NA | NA | CASTVDKGPYGYTF | TGTGCCAGCACCGTGGACAAGGGGCCATATGGCTACACCTTC
TRBJ1-1 | TRBV5-4 | few | NA | CASSYRAKNTEAFF | TGTGCCAGCTCGTACAGGGCCAAGAACACTGAAGCTTTCTTT
TRBJ1-5 | TRBV19 | NA | TRBD1 | CASRETGLNQPQHF | TGTGCCAGTAGGGAGACAGGGCTCAATCAGCCCCAGCATTTT
TRBJ2-2 | TRBV19 | NA | TRBD1 | CASSSLRGQGITGELFF | TGTGCCAGTAGTTCTCTGAGGGGACAGGGGATCACCGGGGAGCTGTTTTTT
TRBJ1-1 | TRBV7-2 | NA | NA | CASKQRSQGPSEAFF | TGTGCCAGCAAACAAAGGTCTCAGGGGCCCTCTGAAGCTTTCTTT
TRBJ1-2 | TRBV29-1 | once | NA | CSVATGTNYGYTF | TGCAGCGTTGCCACAGGGACTAACTATGGCTACACCTTC
TRBJ2-3 | TRBV13 | NA | NA | CASSGPRSSTDTQYF | TGTGCCAGCAGCGGCCCGAGGTCTAGCACAGATACGCAGTATTTT
TRBJ2-2 | TRBV7-9 | few | NA | CASSLVGGNTGELFF | TGTGCCAGCAGCTTAGTAGGGGGGAACACCGGGGAGCTGTTTTTT
TRBJ2-5 | TRBV5-8 | NA | TRBD1 | CASSSTGEETQYF | TGTGCCAGCAGCTCCACAGGGGAGGAGACCCAGTACTTC
TRBJ1-1 | TRBV3-1/TRBV3-2 | NA | NA | CASSQTGKEAFF | TGTGCCAGCAGCCAGACGGGAAAAGAAGCTTTCTTT
TRBJ2-7 | TRBV18 | NA | NA | CASSPGIAPEQYF | TGTGCCAGCTCACCAGGAATAGCCCCCGAGCAGTACTTC
TRBJ1-1 | TRBV5-1 | NA | TRBD1 | CASSLEGAANTEAFF | TGCGCCAGCAGCTTGGAGGGGGCGGCAAACACTGAAGCTTTCTTT
TRBJ1-2 | TRBV29-1 | few | NA | CSVGGQFRDGYTF | TGCAGCGTTGGTGGACAGTTTAGGGATGGCTACACCTTC
TRBJ2-7 | TRBV4-1 | few | TRBD1 | CASSVGQGVDYEQYF | TGCGCCAGCAGCGTGGGACAGGGGGTGGACTACGAGCAGTACTTC
TRBJ1-2 | TRBV6-1 | few | TRBD1 | CASSDGTGAGAYGYTF | TGTGCCAGCAGTGACGGGACAGGGGCGGGGGCCTATGGCTACACCTTC
TRBJ1-3 | TRBV5-1 | NA | TRBD1 | CASSPDRGAGNTIYF | TGCGCCAGCAGCCCGGACAGGGGGGCTGGAAACACCATATATTTT
TRBJ2-5 | TRBV30 | NA | TRBD2 | CAWTSGEKGAQYF | TGTGCCTGGACTAGCGGGGAGAAGGGGGCCCAGTACTTC
TRBJ2-1 | TRBV6-5 | once | NA | CASSYSGQGGSDEQFF | TGTGCCAGCAGTTACTCAGGTCAGGGGGGATCAGATGAGCAGTTCTTC
TRBJ1-2 | TRBV6-1 | once | NA | CASSEASGVSYGYTF | TGTGCCAGCAGTGAAGCCTCGGGTGTATCCTATGGCTACACCTTC
TRBJ1-4 | TRBV19 | NA | NA | CASSRRQSGTNEKLFF | TGTGCCAGTAGTCGGCGGCAAAGTGGAACTAATGAAAAACTGTTTTTT
TRBJ1-5 | TRBV19 | NA | NA | CASSIEGGGGNQPQHF | TGTGCCAGTAGTATAGAAGGGGGAGGGGGCAATCAGCCCCAGCATTTT
TRBJ2-3 | TRBV3-1/TRBV3-2 | NA | NA | CASSQDRRVAEDTQYF | TGTGCCAGCAGCCAAGATCGCCGGGTAGCGGAAGATACGCAGTATTTT
TRBJ1-1 | TRBV3-1/TRBV3-2 | few | NA | CASSQEGGVTEAFF | TGTGCCAGCAGCCAAGAGGGAGGGGTCACTGAAGCTTTCTTT
TRBJ2-3 | TRBV7-9 | NA | TRBD1 | CASSLTGDLPITDTQYF | TGTGCCAGCAGCTTAACAGGGGACCTTCCGATCACAGATACGCAGTATTTT
TRBJ1-5 | TRBV19 | NA | NA | CASSIGQISNQPQHF | TGTGCCAGTAGTATAGGACAAATTAGCAATCAGCCCCAGCATTTT
TRBJ1-5 | TRBV6-2/TRBV6-3 | NA | NA | CASSSQGDNQPQHF | TGTGCCAGCAGTTCACAGGGTGACAATCAGCCCCAGCATTTT